Below, 13 T cell receptor beta chains from the same sample are listed, as sequenced in a study of T-cell memory formation after mild COVID-19. MiXCR, run by TCRdb on the 5' RACE reads, gives a single entry per CDR3 protein. In the table there are roughly 610,000 distinct CDR3 sequences, roughly a sixth of which are singletons. Sequencing was done on a sample of PBMCs or a T cell subset sorted from them (not recorded which). These receptors all come from an adult woman who had mild COVID-19 (a few samples of this study predate the infection). Cell type and time point are not known.

The J gene is TRBJ1-5, the V gene TRBV12-3 or TRBV12-4; D may be TRBD1 (5 bases). The CDR3 contains 15 residues. The V and J ends lost 7 bases and 3 bases respectively, with 16 bases between them. CDR3 amino acids: CASKVNGGPNQPQHF. DNA of the CDR3: TGTGCCAGCAAGGTCAACGGGGGACCCAATCAGCCCCAGCATTTT.

This clonotype occurred a few times. The chain has TRBV6-6 and TRBJ1-6; TRBD1 matches at 7 bases. The trim removed 4 bases at V and 5 bases at J, leaving 8 bases unmatched. Germline V gives CDR1 MNHNY, CDR2 SVGAGI (reference sequence). The CDR3 consists of 16 residues. The CDR3 DNA sequence: TGTGCCAGCAGTTCCCTACAGGGGCCGGATAATTCACCCCTCCACTTT. It specifies CASSSLQGPDNSPLHF.

This clonotype was observed a few times. The V gene is TRBV7-2, the J gene TRBJ1-6; TRBD1 matches at 7 bases. From germline, CDR1 is SGHTA and CDR2 FQGNSA. The CDR3 is 14 amino acids. Trimming took 3 bases from V and 8 from J; bases not matched to a gene: 4. The CDR3 DNA is TGTGCCAGCAGCTTGGACAGGAGAGATTCACCCCTCCACTTT. It is translated as CASSLDRRDSPLHF.

This chain connects TRBV19 to TRBJ1-2; TRBD1 agrees at 12 bases. V lost 4 bases, J lost 4 bases, and 7 bases stayed unmatched. Looked up from germline, CDR1 is LNHDA and CDR2 is SQIVND (reference sequence). This CDR3 has 16 amino acids. Written as DNA, the CDR3 is TGTGCCAGTAGTACGGGGACAGGGGGCGGCGGCTATGGCTACACCTTC. Translating gives CASSTGTGGGGYGYTF.

This clonotype was seen more than once but under ten times. This chain connects TRBV24-1 to TRBJ2-7, with D perhaps matching TRBD2 (5 bases). Germline CDR1 KGHDR, CDR2 SFDVKD. This CDR3 has 14 residues. The V gene lost 0 bases and the J gene lost 5 bases, with 10 bases spanning the gap. CDR3 nucleotide sequence: TGTGCCACCAGTGATTTGTCGGTCGGGAACGAGCAGTACTTC. Protein: CATSDLSVGNEQYF.

There are a few counts of this clonotype. J is TRBJ1-3 and V is TRBV7-6; 11 bases line up with TRBD1. Germline values: CDR1 SGHVS, CDR2 FNYEAQ. This CDR3 is 16 amino acids long. Trimming removed 5 bases from V and 0 bases from J; junction bases left unmatched: 3. CDR3 DNA sequence: TGTGCCAGCAGCCTTGGGACAGGGGGCTCTGGAAACACCATATATTTT. Amino acids: CASSLGTGGSGNTIYF. Full variable domain (rest looked up from reference TRBV7-6 and TRBJ1-3): GAGVSQSPRYKVTKRGQDVALRCDPISGHVSLYWYRQALGQGPEFLTYFNYEAQQDKSGLPNDRFSAERPEGSISTLTIQRTEQRDSAMYRCASSLGTGGSGNTIYFGEGSWLTVV.

In its sample, this clonotype was seen a few times. In DNA, the CDR3 is TGTGCCAGCAGCGCGACAGGGGTGCAGTTCTTC. Encoded protein: CASSATGVQFF. This chain joins TRBV9 and TRBJ2-1; TRBD1 matches at 8 bases. The germline CDR1 and CDR2 sequences are SGDLS and YYNGEE. There are 11 residues in the CDR3. The V gene end was trimmed by 3 bases and the J gene end by 12 bases; junction bases not matched to a gene: 2.

This clonotype has a count of ten or more. This chain links TRBV7-9 with TRBJ2-1, with 10 bases that match TRBD2. V lost 5 bases and J lost 4; bases outside the gene matches: 2. Germline loops: CDR1 SEHNR, CDR2 FQNEAQ (reference sequence). There are 14 residues in the CDR3. CDR3 amino acids: CASSETSGYNEQFF. DNA for the CDR3: TGTGCCAGCAGCGAGACTAGCGGGTACAATGAGCAGTTCTTC.

The genes are TRBV5-6 and TRBJ2-6; unclear D gene. This CDR3 spans 14 amino acids. The germline CDR1 and CDR2 sequences are SGHDT and YYEEEE. Deletions cut 4 bases from V and 2 bases from J, with 7 bases between. The CDR3 nucleotides are TGTGCCAGCAGCGGCCTAACTGGGGCCAACGTCCTGACTTTC. Translation: CASSGLTGANVLTF.

This clonotype has just a few counts. The chain is built from TRBV24-1 and TRBJ2-7, with D unclear. Germline V gene lookup returns CDR1 KGHDR and CDR2 SFDVKD. V was pared by 2 bases and J by 0 bases, with 7 bases between. The CDR3 sequence is 14 residues long. The chain's CDR3 is CATSDSQVSYEQYF. Here the CDR3 DNA reads TGTGCCACCAGTGATTCCCAGGTCTCCTACGAGCAGTACTTC.

This chain uses TRBV7-2 with TRBJ1-3; 7 nucleotides align to TRBD1. Germline trimming cut 3 bases from V and 4 bases from J; bases unmatched to any gene: 6. The CDR3 has 15 amino acids. In germline, CDR1 is SGHTA, CDR2 FQGNSA. CDR3 in amino acids: CASSLVAGGGNTIYF. In nucleotides, the CDR3 is TGTGCCAGCAGCTTGGTAGCAGGGGGAGGAAACACCATATATTTT.

The rearrangement uses TRBV5-1 and TRBJ1-1; 11 positions match TRBD1. This CDR3 comprises 14 residues. V dropped 0 bases and J dropped 9; count of bases not matched to a gene: 4. The germline CDR1 and CDR2 sequences are SGHRS and YFSETQ. For the CDR3, the DNA is TGCGCCAGCAGCTTGGGGACAGGGGGCACGCAAGCTTTCTTT. This gives the protein CASSLGTGGTQAFF.

The chain recombines TRBV20-1 with TRBJ2-1; 9 bases fit TRBD2. Unmatched junction bases numbered 13, after V lost 2 bases and J lost 8 bases. Germline CDR1 DFQATT, CDR2 SNEGSKA (reference sequence). The CDR3 sequence is 16 residues long. The CDR3 reads CSARPPASGIIDEQFF. CDR3 sequence (DNA): TGCAGTGCTAGACCCCCGGCTAGCGGGATAATCGATGAGCAGTTCTTC.